These T cell receptor beta chains were read from a single sample in a study of shared clonotypes between healthy human individuals. Libraries were prepared by immunoSEQ multiplex PCR; TCRdb keeps only in-frame clonotypes and omits some of them. This repertoire shows roughly 2.1 million clones, approximately 94% found once; its top ten account for under 2%. The sequenced material came from naive CD8+ T cells from PBMCs. Receptors were obtained from a man aged 18 to 29 in good health. Some clones in this sample may be carry-over from other donors' samples. Each CDR3 is given with its conserved first and last residue. D genes are given only for firm matches. Some rows mark clone size as missing; the rest say once, few, many or name a class of expanded clone.

d_call,v_call,clone_size,j_call,cdr3_nt,cdr3_aa
TRBD1,TRBV5-1,NA,TRBJ2-7,TGCGCCAGCAGCTTGGCCGAGACAGGGCGATTGAACGAGCAGTACTTC,CASSLAETGRLNEQYF
NA,TRBV11-2,NA,TRBJ2-1,TGTGCCAGCAGCGTCCAGTTCATTGACGGCTACAATGAGCAGTTCTTC,CASSVQFIDGYNEQFF
NA,TRBV6-1,NA,TRBJ2-7,TGTGCCAGCAGTGATGGCCCCTGGCGTGTCTCCTACGAGCAGTACTTC,CASSDGPWRVSYEQYF
NA,TRBV9,few,TRBJ2-1,TGTGCCAGCAAATTTGGGGATATTGAGCAGTTCTTC,CASKFGDIEQFF
NA,TRBV29-1,NA,TRBJ2-1,TGCAGCGTTGAAGGTCCCCTCGCGGGTGGGGGAAATGAGCAGTTCTTC,CSVEGPLAGGGNEQFF
TRBD2,TRBV7-9,NA,TRBJ2-1,TGTGCCAGCAGCACATTTGGACTAGCGGGAGACAATGAGCAGTTCTTC,CASSTFGLAGDNEQFF
NA,TRBV29-1,NA,TRBJ2-3,TGCAGCGCCTATCAAACGTCGGATACGCAGTATTTT,CSAYQTSDTQYF
NA,TRBV19,once,TRBJ2-7,TGTGCCAGTAGTATAGGGGAGTCCTACGAGCAGTACTTC,CASSIGESYEQYF
TRBD2,TRBV7-9,NA,TRBJ2-1,TGTGCCAGCAGCGGAGATCTAGCGGGAGGGCCCGATGAGCAGTTCTTC,CASSGDLAGGPDEQFF
NA,TRBV25-1,NA,TRBJ2-1,TGTGCCAGCAGTGACCCGATATACAATGAGCAGTTCTTC,CASSDPIYNEQFF
TRBD1,TRBV19,NA,TRBJ2-7,TGTGCCAGTAGTATAGGAGGCAGGGGGCCCTACGAGCAGTACTTC,CASSIGGRGPYEQYF
NA,TRBV5-6,NA,TRBJ1-5,TGTGCCAGCAGCTTTAGATCCGGGAGTCAGCCCCAGCATTTT,CASSFRSGSQPQHF
NA,TRBV4-1,NA,TRBJ2-7,TGCGCCAGCAGCCTCTACCCCCGGGAGAGCTCCTACGAGCAGTACTTC,CASSLYPRESSYEQYF
TRBD2,TRBV7-7,once,TRBJ2-1,TGTGCCAGCAGCTCCGGACTAGCGGCCCACAATGAGCAGTTCTTC,CASSSGLAAHNEQFF
NA,TRBV12-5,NA,TRBJ2-5,TGTGCTAGTGGTTCCTCAGGGGAGATAGAGACCCAGTACTTC,CASGSSGEIETQYF
TRBD2,TRBV7-9,NA,TRBJ2-1,TGTGCCAGCTTCTCGACTAGCGGGTACCCTGGGCATGAGCAGTTCTTC,CASFSTSGYPGHEQFF
NA,TRBV6-5,NA,TRBJ2-7,TGTGCCAGCAGTTACGAACCTGGCTACGAGCAGTACTTC,CASSYEPGYEQYF
NA,TRBV27,NA,TRBJ2-5,TGTGCCAGCAGTGTCTCGTGGCCTCAAGAGACCCAGTACTTC,CASSVSWPQETQYF
NA,TRBV5-1,NA,TRBJ2-7,TGCGCCAGCAGCTTGTCGTCTAGCCCCCTTACCTACGAGCAGTACTTC,CASSLSSSPLTYEQYF
TRBD2,TRBV29-1,NA,TRBJ2-3,TGCAGCGTTACAATTCCGCGAGCGGGAGGGGGCACAGATACGCAGTATTTT,CSVTIPRAGGGTDTQYF
NA,TRBV5-6,few,TRBJ2-7,TGTGCCAGCAGCCTGGGGGGCTACGAGCAGTACTTC,CASSLGGYEQYF
NA,TRBV7-9,NA,TRBJ2-7,TGTGCCAGCAGCCCCACCAGGGAACCCACTGACGAGCAGTACTTC,CASSPTREPTDEQYF
NA,TRBV7-8,NA,TRBJ2-7,TGTGCCAGCAGCTTTTTATGGGTCCATCCCTACGAGCAGTACTTC,CASSFLWVHPYEQYF
TRBD2,TRBV27,NA,TRBJ2-7,TGTGCCAGCAGTTTCTCGGCTAGCGGCCCGTACGAGCAGTACTTC,CASSFSASGPYEQYF
NA,TRBV9,once,TRBJ1-1,TGTGCCAGCAGCGTAGGGGGAGCGAGGGTTTCTTCTGAAGCTTTCTTT,CASSVGGARVSSEAFF
TRBD1,TRBV19,NA,TRBJ1-1,TGTGCCAGTAGTATGAGAGGGGGCTCCGCTGAAGCTTTCTTT,CASSMRGGSAEAFF